This passage covers 11 T cell receptor beta chains from one sample sequenced in a study of blood T cell repertoires in COVID-19. Sequenced by immunoSEQ multiplex PCR; TCRdb stores in-frame clones only, minus some. The data contain around 170,000 clones, about 88% of them seen just once; the ten biggest clones take up less than 3.5%. The sample consisted of peripheral blood. The receptors shown here come from a woman aged 30 to 39 with active or convalescent COVID-19.

The chain recombines TRBV12-3 or TRBV12-4 with TRBJ2-7; tentative D call: TRBD2 (5 bases). The ends were cut back, 4 bases at V and 2 bases at J, with 9 bases in the middle. The CDR3 has 13 residues. Here the CDR3 DNA reads TGTGCCAGCAGTTCGACTAACGCCTACGAGCAGTACTTC. Translated: CASSSTNAYEQYF.

V usage is TRBV9 and J usage is TRBJ1-2, with D hard to call. CDR3 length: 14 residues. Per the germline V gene, CDR1 is SGDLS and CDR2 is YYNGEE. V gave up 2 bases and J gave up 2 bases, with 10 bases separating them. The CDR3 nucleotides are TGTGCCAGCAGCGTGACCGGGGTCAACTATGGCTACACCTTC. Amino acids: CASSVTGVNYGYTF.

V usage is TRBV6-4 and J usage is TRBJ1-1; TRBD1 matches at 7 bases. The CDR3 totals 13 residues. V lost 6 bases to trimming and J lost 6 bases; unmatched junction nucleotides: 7. Germline V lookup: CDR1 MRHNA, CDR2 SNTAGT. The CDR3 is CASRRGQEAEAFF. The CDR3 region has the DNA TGTGCCAGCAGGAGGGGGCAAGAGGCTGAAGCTTTCTTT.

This chain uses TRBV10-1 with TRBJ2-3, with D unclear. The germline gives CDR1 WNHNN, CDR2 SYGVQD (reference sequence). The CDR3 runs 12 residues. V lost 6 bases and J lost 0, with 4 bases in between. The CDR3 coding sequence is TGCGCCAGCAGCACTAGCACAGATACGCAGTATTTT. This sequence encodes CASSTSTDTQYF.

This chain links TRBV5-4 with TRBJ1-1; D is possibly TRBD1 (6 bases). Germline V gene sequence: CDR1 SGHNT, CDR2 YYREEE (reference sequence). V dropped 4 bases and J dropped 0 bases, with 13 bases sitting between them. The CDR3 extends over 15 amino acids. In DNA, the CDR3 is TGTGCCAGCAGCCCCTGGACAGTCATGAACACTGAAGCTTTCTTT. This gives the protein CASSPWTVMNTEAFF.

V gene TRBV10-2 combines with J gene TRBJ1-1, with TRBD1 identical over 8 bases. V was pared by 4 bases and J by 6 bases, with 4 bases of the junction left unmatched. The CDR3 totals 13 residues. The germline V gene encodes CDR1 WSHSY and CDR2 SAAADI. The CDR3 sequence: CASSAAQGAEAFF. CDR3 nucleotides: TGCGCCAGCAGTGCGGCACAGGGGGCTGAAGCTTTCTTT.

The chain links TRBV5-4 to TRBJ1-1, with a possible D match to TRBD1 (6 bases). Trimming removed 3 bases at V and 5 bases at J, with 14 bases between. Per germline, CDR1 SGHNT and CDR2 YYREEE (reference sequence). CDR3 length equals 14 residues. CDR3 amino acids: CASSWFSGTTEAFF. CDR3 nucleotides: TGTGCCAGCAGCTGGTTTTCCGGGACAACTGAAGCTTTCTTT.

This clone has only one observation. This chain connects TRBV7-2 to TRBJ1-6, with 9 bases lining up with TRBD1. The CDR3 extends over 19 amino acids. Germline V gene lookup returns CDR1 SGHTA and CDR2 FQGNSA. The V segment lost 5 bases and the J segment 1 base; nucleotides outside the gene matches: 12. Here the CDR3 DNA reads TGTGCCAGCAGCCCCGGACAGGGGAGGGGATGGTCCTATAATTCACCCCTCCACTTT. This gives the protein CASSPGQGRGWSYNSPLHF.

The V gene is TRBV6-1, the J gene TRBJ2-7; possible D gene TRBD2, 6 bases. This CDR3 contains 15 residues. Germline values: CDR1 MNHNS, CDR2 SASEGT. Deletions cut 2 bases from V and 3 bases from J, with 14 bases between. The CDR3 nucleotides are TGTGCCAGCAGTGAATGGGGAGGCGGGGACTACGAGCAGTACTTC. Its protein is CASSEWGGGDYEQYF.

The genes are TRBV19 and TRBJ1-5; D is perhaps TRBD1 (5 bases). Trimming removed 5 bases at V and 2 bases at J, with 13 bases between. Per the germline V gene, CDR1 is LNHDA and CDR2 is SQIVND (reference sequence). The CDR3 is 15 amino acids. The DNA of the CDR3 is TGTGCCAGTAGTGGGGGGACTATAGGCAATCAGCCCCAGCATTTT. Translation: CASSGGTIGNQPQHF.

This clone came up once. The chain recombines TRBV6-6 with TRBJ1-2; D remains ambiguous. The CDR3 length is 13 residues. In germline, CDR1 is MNHNY, CDR2 SVGAGI (reference sequence). Trimming removed 10 bases at V and 4 bases at J, with 16 bases between. CDR3 coding DNA: TGTGCCACCCGTCGGGGAGACGGCTATGGCTACACCTTC. Translation gives CATRRGDGYGYTF.